The rows below give T cell receptor beta chains drawn from one sample of a study of control samples from healthy donors and cancer patients. Produced via immunoSEQ multiplex PCR; TCRdb's table is partial and in-frame only. The sample consists of approximately 100,000 clones, approximately 90% of them appearing once. Source material: blood. These receptors were taken from a woman aged 18-29 years in good health. The CDR3 runs from the conserved cysteine through the conserved F or W. The order of the fields is J gene, V gene, D gene, clone size, CDR3 protein, CDR3 DNA. D genes are given only for firm matches. Clone size is given for some rows only: seen once, a few or many times, or a class if the clone is expanded.

>TRBJ1-2|TRBV10-1|.|.
CASSWVGYGYTF
TGCGCCAGCAGTTGGGTGGGCTATGGCTACACCTTC
>TRBJ1-1|TRBV5-5|TRBD1|few
CASSFGQGRVGTEAFF
TGTGCCAGCAGCTTTGGACAGGGGAGGGTGGGCACTGAAGCTTTCTTT
>TRBJ2-7|TRBV11-2|.|.
CASSALGSFRDYEQYF
TGTGCCAGCAGCGCCCTAGGATCGTTCCGGGACTACGAGCAGTACTTC
>TRBJ2-1|TRBV6-5|TRBD2|.
CASRPVVAGINEQFF
TGTGCCAGCAGGCCCGTGGTAGCGGGAATCAATGAGCAGTTCTTC
>TRBJ2-7|TRBV18|.|.
CASSLRGGSVEGDLTYEQYF
TGTGCCAGCTCACTTCGGGGTGGCTCAGTAGAGGGGGACTTAACCTACGAGCAGTACTTC
>TRBJ2-1|TRBV5-1|TRBD2|few
CASSLDLAATSGEQFF
TGCGCCAGCAGCTTGGATCTAGCGGCCACCTCGGGTGAGCAGTTCTTC
>TRBJ2-7|TRBV4-1|TRBD2|.
CASSYLAGEYEQYF
TGCGCCAGCAGCTATCTAGCGGGGGAGTACGAGCAGTACTTC
>TRBJ1-4|TRBV9|.|few
CASSSRDSNEKLFF
TGTGCCAGCAGCTCCCGGGATTCAAATGAAAAACTGTTTTTT
>TRBJ2-5|TRBV6-5|.|few
CASAPQDNPETQYF
TGTGCCAGCGCACCACAAGACAACCCCGAGACCCAGTACTTC
>TRBJ2-1|TRBV6-5|TRBD2|.
CASSLWGGFYNEQFF
TGTGCCAGCAGTCTCTGGGGGGGTTTTTACAATGAGCAGTTCTTC
>TRBJ2-1|TRBV12-5|.|.
CASGFYGGNSYNEQFF
TGTGCTAGTGGTTTCTATGGGGGGAACTCCTACAATGAGCAGTTCTTC
>TRBJ2-5|TRBV7-3|TRBD1|.
CASSSGTGIETQYF
TGTGCCAGCAGCTCCGGGACAGGGATTGAGACCCAGTACTTC
>TRBJ1-3|TRBV6-5|.|.
CASSGLMSSGNTIYF
TGTGCCAGTTCGGGACTTATGAGCTCTGGAAACACCATATATTTT
>TRBJ1-1|TRBV6-5|TRBD1|.
CASSYSGQGDTEAFF
TGTGCCAGCAGTTACTCGGGACAGGGCGACACTGAAGCTTTCTTT
>TRBJ1-6|TRBV10-3|TRBD1|.
CATWTGNNSPLHF
TGTGCCACCTGGACAGGGAATAATTCACCCCTCCACTTT